This TCR beta chain was retrieved from a study of T cell repertoires in cytomegalovirus infection. Study background: Through public TCR beta signatures, both CMV infection and matching HLA type were indicated.

General study points: The cumulative frequency of public TCR beta families distinguished individuals who carried CMV together with the relevant HLA.

TCRdb used MiXCR to reprocess the reads, holding one entry per CDR3 protein. The sample carries a few hundred thousand distinct CDR3 sequences, roughly 46% recorded once. Germline V gene lookup returns CDR1 SGHTA and CDR2 FQGNSA. V lost 5 bases and J 0 bases, leaving 11 bases between the germline ends. CDR3 length: 16 amino acids. This clonotype was seen repeatedly, ten times or more. Its specificity is unknown. The sample in question was cultured PBMCs, obtained from culture after CMV antigen stimulation. The V gene is TRBV7-2, the J gene TRBJ2-6; maybe TRBD2 (5 bases). The TCR originated in a human donor in good health (CMV status not recorded). Some clones in this sample may be carry-over from other donors' samples. This chain's CDR3 is CASSRMGSSGANVLTF. The CDR3 region has the DNA TGTGCCAGCAGCCGAATGGGGAGCTCTGGGGCCAACGTCCTGACTTTC.